These 30 T cell receptor beta chains originate from one sample sequenced in a study of blood T cell repertoires in COVID-19 (dated by TCRdb to the early 2020s). Libraries were built with the immunoSEQ multiplex PCR assay. As stored in TCRdb, this immuneACCESS dataset retains in-frame rearrangements with V and J assigned. A fraction of the clones does not appear; measured against another copy, unresolved V genes explain less than half of the discrepancy, and the remainder lacks a known reason. The sample table holds about 190,000 clones, of which roughly nine tenths were seen once. The ten largest make up less than 3% of the sample. Specimen: peripheral blood. Receptor source: a woman aged 25 to 39 with active or convalescent COVID-19.

This chain's CDR3 is CASSPEALGVNTEAFF. The CDR3 bases are TGTGCCAGCAGCCCCGAGGCTTTGGGAGTGAACACTGAAGCTTTCTTT. The chain employs TRBV7-6 and TRBJ1-1; D remains unclear. The V gene lost 5 bases and the J gene lost 0 bases, with 16 bases spanning the gap. This CDR3 has 16 amino acids. Germline values: CDR1 SGHVS, CDR2 FNYEAQ.

The J gene is TRBJ2-1, the V gene TRBV19; 7 nucleotides match TRBD2. The junction had 4 bases not matched to a gene; V was cut back by 7 bases and J by 1 base. Germline assignment: CDR1 LNHDA and CDR2 SQIVND (reference sequence). The CDR3 length is 14 residues. The CDR3 region has the DNA TGTGCCAGTACCCGAGCGGGGTCCTACAATGAGCAGTTCTTC. It codes for CASTRAGSYNEQFF.

The chain is built from TRBV2 and TRBJ2-4; D possibly corresponds to TRBD2 (5 bases). Between the trimmed V and J ends, which lost 7 bases and 0 bases, there was a span of 28 bases. Germline-derived CDR1 and CDR2 are SNHLY and FYNNEI. The CDR3 loop spans 20 amino acids. CDR3 DNA sequence: TGTGCCAGCACCTTCCCGAACGGGCTAGGACGGGGTTTAGCCAAAAACATTCAGTACTTC. Translating gives CASTFPNGLGRGLAKNIQYF.

The chain joins TRBV9 to TRBJ2-1; 10 nucleotides align to TRBD1. CDR1 SGDLS and CDR2 YYNGEE come from the germline V gene. This CDR3 contains 17 residues. J was trimmed by 5 bases and V by 0 bases; bases with no gene match: 8. The CDR3 sequence is CASSVVGRTGGNNEQFF. Written as DNA, the CDR3 is TGTGCCAGCAGCGTAGTAGGACGGACAGGGGGAAACAATGAGCAGTTCTTC.

The chain is built from TRBV11-2 and TRBJ1-2; TRBD1 might be the D (5 bases). Germline V lookup: CDR1 SGHAT, CDR2 FQNNGV. The CDR3 runs to 15 residues. The ends were cut back, 2 bases at V and 3 bases at J, with 13 bases in the middle. The chain's CDR3 is CASSLLDSIYYGYTF. CDR3 sequence (DNA): TGTGCCAGCAGCTTACTCGACAGTATCTACTATGGCTACACCTTC.

This sequence joins TRBV30 and TRBJ2-2, with 7 bases lining up with TRBD2. Germline lookup yields CDR1 GTSNPN and CDR2 SVGIG (reference sequence). Trimming cost V 5 bases and J 2 bases; bases outside gene matches: 2. The CDR3 spans 13 residues. In DNA, the CDR3 is TGTGCCTGGCGGGGGGAAAACACCGGGGAGCTGTTTTTT. It translates to CAWRGENTGELFF. Full variable domain (rest looked up from reference TRBV30 and TRBJ2-2): SQTIHQWPATLVQPVGSPLSLECTVEGTSNPNLYWYRQAAGRGLQLLFYSVGIGQISSEVPQNLSASRPQDRQFILSSKKLLLSDSGFYLCAWRGENTGELFFGEGSRLTVL.

This chain links TRBV5-1 with TRBJ1-2; a possible D gene is TRBD1 (6 bases). The CDR3 loop spans 14 amino acids. Germline assignment: CDR1 SGHRS and CDR2 YFSETQ. V lost 4 bases and J 8 bases, leaving 18 bases between the germline ends. The CDR3 reads CASSQGQILGGYTF. CDR3 bases: TGCGCCAGCAGCCAAGGACAGATCCTTGGGGGCTACACCTTC.

The chain combines TRBV10-2 with TRBJ1-5, with D possibly being TRBD1 (5 bases). V gave up 4 bases and J gave up 3 bases, with 7 bases separating them. CDR1 and CDR2 (germline): WSHSY, SAAADI. The CDR3 has 13 amino acids. The CDR3 nucleotides read TGCGCCAGCAGTGGACAGTACAATCAGCCCCAGCATTTT. It yields the protein CASSGQYNQPQHF.

As DNA, the CDR3 is TGTGCCAGCAGTTTGGCGGGGGCTGAAGCTTTCTTT. Its translation is CASSLAGAEAFF. The rearrangement links TRBV27 to TRBJ1-1; D might be TRBD1 (5 bases). V dropped 3 bases and J dropped 6 bases, with 8 bases sitting between them. CDR3 length: 12 residues. The germline V gene has CDR1 MNHEY and CDR2 SMNVEV (reference sequence).

The genes are TRBV7-9 and TRBJ1-1; D unclear. Germline V gene sequence: CDR1 SEHNR, CDR2 FQNEAQ (reference sequence). Deletions cut 5 bases from V and 2 bases from J, with 15 bases between. This CDR3 region has 15 residues. The CDR3 DNA follows: TGTGCCAGCAGCGAAGCGGGGAGTGCCAACACTGAAGCTTTCTTT. Amino acids: CASSEAGSANTEAFF.

The J gene is TRBJ2-3, the V gene TRBV28, with 8 bases that match TRBD2. This CDR3 comprises 16 residues. Germline-derived CDR1 and CDR2 are MDHEN and SYDVKM. V was clipped by 4 bases and J by 4 bases; unmatched bases: 10. CDR3 loop: CASSSYGTSGSDTQYF. As DNA, the CDR3 is TGTGCCAGCAGTTCCTACGGGACTAGTGGATCAGATACGCAGTATTTT.

The chain uses TRBV3-1 (or the pseudogene TRBV3-2) and TRBJ2-1; maybe TRBD2 (5 bases). The V end lost 6 bases, the J end lost 9 bases, and 18 bases lay between the germline ends. The CDR3 covers 14 residues. The germline CDR1 and CDR2 sequences are LGHDT and YNNKEL (reference sequence). The CDR3 DNA reads as TGTGCCAGCAGTACAACCGGGAACCGCGTTGAGCAGTTCTTC. This gives the protein CASSTTGNRVEQFF.

The rearrangement uses TRBV4-1 and TRBJ2-2, with TRBD1 matching over 9 bases. With V trimmed by 5 bases and J by 8 bases, 12 bases remained unmatched. The germline V gene encodes CDR1 MGHRA and CDR2 YSYEKL. This CDR3 has 16 residues. The CDR3 loop reads CASSDIFRDRAGELFF. The CDR3 bases are TGCGCCAGCAGCGACATATTCCGGGACAGGGCAGGGGAGCTGTTTTTT.

This clone was detected ten times or more. The CDR3 DNA is TGTGCCAGCAGCCTTACTCCGGGAGGCTCTGGAAACACCATATATTTT. Translating it yields CASSLTPGGSGNTIYF. The V call is TRBV3-1 (or the pseudogene TRBV3-2), the J call TRBJ1-3, with D unclear. The CDR3 is 16 residues long. Trimming removed 4 bases at V and 0 bases at J, with 13 bases between. Germline values: CDR1 LGHDT, CDR2 YNNKEL (reference sequence).

The chain has TRBV5-1 and TRBJ1-4, with unresolved D. V was clipped by 1 base and J by 9 bases, with 13 bases between them. CDR1 is SGHRS and CDR2 is YFSETQ in the germline V gene. The CDR3 has 14 amino acids. CDR3 protein: CASSLPGGNQKLFF. The CDR3 DNA is TGCGCCAGCAGCTTGCCGGGAGGGAATCAAAAACTGTTTTTT. The full variable domain, completed using reference TRBV5-1 and TRBJ1-4, is KAGVTQTPRYLIKTRGQQVTLSCSPISGHRSVSWYQQTPGQGLQFLFEYFSETQRNKGNFPGRFSGRQFSNSRSEMNVSTLELGDSALYLCASSLPGGNQKLFFGSGTQLSVL.

This sequence joins TRBV29-1 and TRBJ2-5; D gene unclear. CDR3 size: 10 residues. Germline CDR1 is SQVTM and CDR2 is ANQGSEA. The germline V and J ends were trimmed by 8 bases and 3 bases, with 7 bases remaining between them. The chain's CDR3 is CSLGEETQYF. The CDR3 DNA sequence: TGCAGCCTAGGCGAAGAGACCCAGTACTTC.

The chain couples TRBV11-2 to TRBJ2-7; D is ambiguous. The CDR3 spans 15 residues. V lost 1 base and J 0 bases, leaving 10 bases between the germline ends. Per germline, CDR1 SGHAT and CDR2 FQNNGV. The CDR3 DNA sequence: TGTGCCAGCAGCTTAGCACTTGCTAGCTCCTACGAGCAGTACTTC. The encoded protein is CASSLALASSYEQYF.

The chain recombines TRBV4-1 with TRBJ2-1; 9 bases align to TRBD2. Germline-derived CDR1 and CDR2 are MGHRA and YSYEKL. The CDR3 totals 19 residues. With 0 bases clipped from V and 3 bases from J, the junction kept 12 bases outside the gene matches. CDR3 region: CASSQDLGGLARIYNEQFF. The CDR3 region has the DNA TGCGCCAGCAGCCAAGATCTAGGTGGACTAGCGCGAATCTACAATGAGCAGTTCTTC.

The rearrangement uses TRBV6-2 or TRBV6-3 and TRBJ2-7, with 12 bases identical to TRBD2. The V gene end was trimmed by 4 bases and the J gene end by 5 bases; junction bases not matched to a gene: 9. The CDR3 is 16 amino acids. Germline assignment: CDR1 MNHEY and CDR2 SVGEGT. The CDR3 spells CASSFSRLAGEDEQYF. In DNA, the CDR3 is TGTGCCAGCAGTTTCTCTAGACTAGCGGGAGAGGACGAGCAGTACTTC.

This clone appeared a single time. The chain uses TRBV5-1 and TRBJ2-5; 11 bases are shared with TRBD2. The CDR3 loop spans 14 amino acids. V dropped 4 bases and J dropped 3; count of bases not matched to a gene: 2. The V gene's germline CDR1 is SGHRS and CDR2 YFSETQ. Here the CDR3 DNA reads TGCGCCAGCAGCGTGACTAGCGGGGAAGAGACCCAGTACTTC. Protein: CASSVTSGEETQYF.

The V gene is TRBV7-2, the J gene TRBJ2-3; weak D call: TRBD2 (5 bases). The CDR3 extends over 14 amino acids. Per germline, CDR1 SGHTA and CDR2 FQGNSA. Trimming took off 3 bases at V and 0 bases at J, with 7 bases between the two ends. Here the CDR3 DNA reads TGTGCCAGCAGCTTTCAGCGGAGCACAGATACGCAGTATTTT. This translates into CASSFQRSTDTQYF.

The rearrangement joins TRBV19 to TRBJ1-5; D not certain. In germline, CDR1 is LNHDA, CDR2 SQIVND (reference sequence). The germline V and J ends were trimmed by 5 bases and 7 bases, with 12 bases remaining between them. The CDR3 totals 13 residues. CDR3 bases: TGTGCCAGTAGTTTTGGGCCCTCACAGCCCCAGCATTTT. This gives the protein CASSFGPSQPQHF.

The genes are TRBV5-6 and TRBJ1-2, with 7 bases identical to TRBD1. CDR3 length: 14 amino acids. CDR1 SGHDT and CDR2 YYEEEE come from the germline V gene. V was pared by 5 bases and J by 4 bases, with 8 bases of the junction left unmatched. Here the CDR3 reads CASSSTGVGYGYTF. The CDR3 nucleotides read TGTGCCAGCAGTTCTACAGGGGTCGGCTATGGCTACACCTTC.

J is TRBJ2-1 and V is TRBV12-3 or TRBV12-4, with D tentatively TRBD2 (6 bases). Deletions cut 10 bases from V and 10 bases from J, with 20 bases between. The CDR3 contains 13 residues. Here the CDR3 reads CATTLWGVEEQFF. For the CDR3, the DNA is TGTGCCACTACGCTATGGGGGGTGGAAGAGCAGTTCTTC.

The chain has TRBV28 and TRBJ1-5, with TRBD1 as a possible D gene (6 bases). In germline, CDR1 is MDHEN, CDR2 SYDVKM. The germline V and J ends were trimmed by 5 bases and 2 bases, with 7 bases remaining between them. The CDR3 runs to 13 residues. The CDR3 DNA reads TGTGCCAGCAGTCGGACAGGCAATCAGCCCCAGCATTTT. This translates into CASSRTGNQPQHF.

The chain uses TRBV6-5 and TRBJ1-1, with TRBD1 matching over 11 bases. This CDR3 has 14 residues. CDR1 MNHEY and CDR2 SVGAGI come from the germline V gene. Trimming cost V 5 bases and J 5 bases; bases outside gene matches: 4. CDR3 sequence reads: CASSRDRGRTEAFF. For the CDR3, the DNA is TGTGCCAGCAGTCGGGACAGGGGGAGGACTGAAGCTTTCTTT.

This clone was observed a handful of times. The V gene is TRBV4-1, the J gene TRBJ2-2, with TRBD1 identical over 9 bases. The junction had 8 bases not matched to a gene; V was cut back by 4 bases and J by 5 bases. The CDR3 covers 16 residues. The germline V gene encodes CDR1 MGHRA and CDR2 YSYEKL. CDR3 region: CASSRTGQGFTGELFF. The CDR3 coding sequence is TGCGCCAGCAGCCGAACCGGACAGGGGTTTACCGGGGAGCTGTTTTTT.

The CDR3 sequence: CASSLVAGPTGTQYF. Here the CDR3 DNA reads TGTGCCAGCAGCTTGGTTGCGGGGCCAACGGGGACCCAGTACTTC. This rearrangement joins TRBV5-6 to TRBJ2-5, with D perhaps matching TRBD2 (6 bases). Germline-derived CDR1 and CDR2 are SGHDT and YYEEEE. This CDR3 has 15 residues. V dropped 0 bases and J dropped 7 bases, with 16 bases sitting between them. The full variable domain, its missing parts supplied by reference TRBV5-6 and TRBJ2-5, is DAGVTQSPTHLIKTRGQQVTLRCSPKSGHDTVSWYQQALGQGPQFIFQYYEEEERQRGNFPDRFSGHQFPNYSSELNVNALLLGDSALYLCASSLVAGPTGTQYFGPGTRLLVL.

The chain is built from TRBV12-5 and TRBJ1-5; D is possibly TRBD1 (6 bases). Germline CDR1 LGHNT, CDR2 FRNRAP. The CDR3 contains 16 residues. Deletions cut 6 bases from V and 0 bases from J, with 15 bases between. CDR3 sequence reads: CASGLDRSYSNQPQHF. CDR3 sequence (DNA): TGTGCTAGTGGCCTCGACAGGAGCTATAGCAATCAGCCCCAGCATTTT.

The rearrangement joins TRBV6-1 to TRBJ1-6, with D unclear. Deletions cut 3 bases from V and 10 bases from J, with 16 bases between. The CDR3 is 15 amino acids. Looked up from germline, CDR1 is MNHNS and CDR2 is SASEGT. The CDR3 here is CASSDVVLNLSPLHF. As DNA, the CDR3 is TGTGCCAGCAGTGATGTGGTTCTAAACCTATCACCCCTCCACTTT.